This TCR beta chain derives from a study of vaccination effects on CD4 cells after COVID-19. The CDR3 consists of 15 residues. V lost 6 bases, J lost 2 bases, and 14 bases lay in between. CDR1 MNHEY and CDR2 SVGAGI come from the germline V gene. Notes on this clone: What it binds is unknown.

The culture ran for 10 to 11 days, and then CD4+ T cells were isolated. Two-dose BNT162b2 or mRNA-1273 vaccination was given to participants. The protocol was immunoSEQ multiplex PCR, while the TCRdb copy is restricted to in-frame clones and leaves out a portion. The sample comprises about 45,000 clones, 55% to 85% of which are singletons, and about 9.5% rests with the top ten. The material was CD4+ T cells from PBMCs cultured without peptide, obtained after COVID-19 vaccination. This chain connects TRBV6-5 to TRBJ1-3, with D possibly TRBD1 on 5 matching bases. This TCR came from a human donor who received a COVID-19 vaccine. Here the CDR3 reads CASRWVGDAGNTIYF. CDR3 nucleotides: TGTGCCAGCAGATGGGTAGGGGATGCTGGAAACACCATATATTTT.